The source of this T cell receptor beta chain is a study of cytomegalovirus exposure and HLA in healthy donors (dated 2017 in TCRdb). Describing the broader study: In an earlier analysis of around 540 of the donors, 276 Gb of sequence data and approximately 100 million unique TCR beta sequences from approximately 180 million T cells were reported. An early release covering some 640 HLA-typed donors comprised about 320 gigabases of sequencing data and around 80 million unique TCR sequences. In addition to the first cohort of 650 to 750 subjects, a separate validation cohort of approximately 110 different subjects was used. In a later genetic analysis, genome-wide SNP genotypes for about 55% of the roughly 670 donors were used, and that subset was treated as a discovery cohort. A later analysis re-examined previously published TCR beta repertoires from roughly 650 donors and added high-resolution HLA genotyping to investigate patterns of TCR occurrence. Typing coverage differed by locus: A, B, C, DRB1 and DQB1 were typed in roughly 620-640 donors, DQA1 in about 550, DPA1 in around 580, and DPB1 in 400 to 480. Roughly five DR-DQ haplotypes were handled as single units for association and clustering, since linkage in the cohort was strong. The study aimed to test whether signatures of past pathogen exposure could be identified by cataloging public T cell receptors. The study profiled the T cell repertoires of hundreds of subjects by immunosequencing and related them to cytomegalovirus serostatus. Of the roughly 400 genotyped donors, approximately 80% were placed in the genetic ancestry cluster associated with self-reported Caucasian donors. All discovery cohort repertoires had been generated using a single sequencing platform. Among roughly 400 genotyped donors of the cohort, an average of approximately 220,000 unique TCR beta nucleotide sequences was sequenced per donor, of which roughly 18% were non-productive. Rather than using new phenotypic data, the later analysis identified candidate immune exposures from TCR beta sequences and from how often those sequences occurred across donors. To predict cytomegalovirus infection status, the study combined high-throughput TCR immunosequencing, statistical association of individual TCRs with disease status, and machine learning. Class I and class II HLA loci were covered by the typing at four-digit resolution. Donor age, sex, ethnicity and CMV serostatus were compiled together with the repertoire data. An earlier analysis of 500 to 650 of the donors applied high-throughput TCR beta sequencing to assess whether each TCR beta V gene segment acted as functional or pseudogenic. On the study overall, not on this receptor specifically: A later analysis reported that several top co-occurrence clusters appeared linked to parvovirus B19, influenza, CMV and Epstein-Barr virus. A later analysis associated 16,951 TCR beta sequences with specific HLA alleles at a false discovery rate of 0.05. The authors suggested that the approach could potentially be generalized to other disease states and immunological phenotypes. In the study, 150 to 200 TCR beta chains were listed as associated with cytomegalovirus. While some public TCRs were present in many individuals, most TCR sequences turned up only very rarely across donors. The only immune exposure information available for the cohort was CMV serostatus. In a later analysis, most CMV-associated TCR beta chains were found to appear HLA-restricted, with HLA associations seemingly driven largely by CMV exposure. Because HLA typing was unavailable for some donors at each locus, only the typed subset was used in association tests. V-gene and J-gene trimming of TCR beta chains was associated with a missense DCLRE1C variant in a later genetic analysis, and the association was replicated in an independent cohort. When HLA alleles, especially DR and DQ, strongly co-occurred, TCR associations were difficult to assign to individual alleles. In a later analysis, HLA-associated TCR beta chains were found to be more clonally expanded and to have lower generation probabilities than equally common non-associated chains. In an earlier analysis of roughly 560 of the donors, most TCR beta V segments were observed in productive rearrangements about 87% or about 30% of the time, broadly matching IMGT annotations. Correlated functional status among segregating V segments might be attributable to linkage disequilibrium, but an unknown experimental factor could not be ruled out. In a later genetic analysis, fewer N-insertions in productive TCRs were reported among donors in an Asian-associated ancestry cluster than the approximately 710-donor mean. In vitro tests confirmed that a few of the cytomegalovirus-associated TCR beta chains recognize cytomegalovirus antigens. Presence/absence analyses assumed roughly uniform sequencing depth across donors, an assumption that may not hold. The sequencing pipeline was judged likely to have produced a cluster of highly shared sequence variants as a technical artifact. A later analysis found that TCR association rates varied across HLA loci, with DRB1 alleles showing the most associated TCRs and HLA-C alleles the fewest. A further reported finding was that TCR beta sequences accurately predicted the HLA-A and HLA-B alleles for most subjects in the first cohort. In both the original and validation cohorts, the classifier was reported to diagnose cytomegalovirus status with high specificity and sensitivity. Because counts were too low, roughly 17 rarely observed V segments, including chromosome 9 orphons, were left out of the earlier analysis of approximately 580 of the donors. In this cohort, only TCR beta chains were sequenced, and detectable features were limited by the absence of alpha or paired-chain data. Some IMGT-functional V segments, including TRBV6-2 and TRBV6-3, could not be told apart with the 87-base-pair reads, so those segments were excluded.

The cohort comprised around 700 healthy bone marrow donors. At the time of sampling, all cohort members were nominally healthy, though unrecorded immune exposures were likely present. The donor tested CMV seronegative, placing the donor among the 300 to 400 seronegative members of the cohort. Each donor provided a peripheral blood sample, and peripheral blood mononuclear cells were used for TCR beta sequencing. Genomic DNA extraction from the blood cell samples was performed with the Qiagen DNeasy Blood Extraction Kit. Library method: the immunoSEQ multiplex PCR assay. For the multiplex PCR, a mixture combining 60 forward primers for TCR Vbeta segments and 13 reverse primers for TCR Jbeta segments was used. The CDR3 region of rearranged TCR beta genes was amplified from genomic DNA by a multiplex PCR assay. The amplified TCR beta libraries were sequenced on the Illumina HiSeq System as 87-base-pair reads. From the authors' description of their analysis: In a later analysis, tens of millions of unique TCR beta chains were counted across the approximately 640 repertoires, and roughly 11 million of these chains were shared by at least two donors. To remove PCR and sequencing errors, raw reads were error-corrected and collapsed into unique sequences using a nearest-neighbor algorithm that merged closely related sequences. To assign V, D and J gene segments, CDR3 sequences were aligned to IMGT reference sequences. For a sequence to be retained, at least a six-nucleotide match to both a V gene segment and a J gene segment was required. Rearrangements were called productive when the CDR3 lacked stop codons and stayed in frame with V and J; all others were non-productive. Following IMGT convention, CDR3 was defined as the stretch from the second conserved V-encoded cysteine up to the conserved J-encoded phenylalanine. The earlier analysis of some 600 of the donors excluded sequences that lacked an unambiguous match to a single V gene segment. In an earlier analysis of about 590 of the donors, a V segment was called functional when productive rearrangements were above 56.7%, and segregating when the standard deviation between donors exceeded 5%. A statistical classification framework was built for diagnosing cytomegalovirus status from the catalog of TCR beta chain sequences. In a later analysis, V and J genes were assigned by comparing TCR nucleotide sequences against IMGT/GENE-DB human TR gene sequences. In a later analysis, CDR3 sequences and most-parsimonious VDJ recombination scenarios were assigned using the TCRdist pipeline. In a later analysis, each TCR beta chain was defined by its CDR3 amino acid sequence together with its V-gene family, and reads without a unique V-gene family were excluded. A later analysis removed 450 to 600 highly shared, low-generation-probability nucleotide sequences to deal with suspected cross-contamination and a sequencing artifact. For each public chain, a later analysis derived a clonal expansion index from normalized ranks of inferred template counts within each repertoire. In a later analysis, generation probabilities were computed with a VDJ recombination model fitted to out-of-frame rearrangements, and the resulting probabilities were checked against IGoR. Hypergeometric tests were used in a later analysis to score TCR-TCR, TCR-HLA and TCR-CMV co-occurrence, with a repertoire-size bias correction applied to the TCR pairs. False discovery rates were estimated in a later analysis by permuting HLA or CMV assignments 20 times. In a later analysis, co-occurring TCRs were grouped using DBSCAN, with TCRdist sequence similarity added in when clustering inside HLA-allele-positive subsets. Co-occurrence clustering excluded repertoires with fewer than 30,000 or more than 120,000 public chains, plus five with anomalous nucleotide sharing. This immuneACCESS table, as held by TCRdb, lists in-frame sequences with V and J called but not all clones. Of the missing ones, under half trace to an unresolved V gene in checked studies; the others have no known cause. V and J calls and clone size follow that table, whereas D and trimming were derived from the DNA. Recorded for this sample are fewer than 140,000 clones; roughly 80% of them occurred a single time. Of the sample, 3.6% falls within the top ten clones.

V loses 1 base, J loses 8 bases, and the germline ends lie 15 bases apart. The germline V gene sets CDR1 to LGHNA and CDR2 to YSLEER. The CDR3 holds 16 amino acids from the cysteine to the phenylalanine. Only the CDR3 DNA stays, 48 bases, in frame from base 1. Notes on this clone: Its cognate antigen has yet to be identified. The sample holds no much larger clone one base away, and base qualities are not on file.

The receptor chain draws on TRBV4-3 and TRBJ1-6, with the identity of the D gene unclear. The sequenced material came from PBMCs. The clonotype originates from a man aged 55-75 years in good health and CMV-seronegative. The sequence in DNA is TGCGCCAGCAGCCAAGTCTCGTCCGGAGTCGATTCACCCCTCCACTTT. Its protein reads: CASSQVSSGVDSPLHF.